This T cell receptor (beta chain) was recorded in a study of blood T cell repertoires in COVID-19. Looking at the study overall: The origin of the acute and convalescent COVID-19 samples was the United States, Italy and Spain.

V lost 4 bases and J lost 5, with 12 bases in between. Germline loops: CDR1 LGHDT, CDR2 YNNKEL (reference sequence). The CDR3 has 15 amino acids. Per the original methods: How many nucleated cells were present was estimated from reference gene primer amplification. The assay was immunoSEQ multiplex PCR, and TCRdb's table has in-frame clones only and misses some. V and J calls and clone size are given by that table; D and trimming were obtained from the DNA. The profile covers approximately 150,000 clones, with 85% to 90% appearing a single time and under 4.5% taken by the ten largest. The rearrangement links TRBV3-1 (or the pseudogene TRBV3-2) to TRBJ1-6, with a possible D match to TRBD1 (5 bases). The source material was peripheral blood. The clonotype originates from a woman in her 70s with acute or convalescent COVID-19. In DNA, the CDR3 is TGTGCCAGCAGCCCTACGACAGCCCATAATTCACCCCTCCACTTT. Protein sequence: CASSPTTAHNSPLHF.